This record concerns one TCR beta chain sequence. The antigen remains undetermined. In germline, CDR1 is MDHEN, CDR2 SYDVKM. The V end lost 3 bases, the J end lost 12 bases, and 15 bases lay between the germline ends. The CDR3 covers 14 residues. The PCR made use of 60 Vbeta and 13 Jbeta primers. Profiling relied on immunoSEQ multiplex PCR, and the TCRdb table lists in-frame clones only, not all of them. This sample carries around 100,000 clones, about 78% of them seen once, and the ten largest clones take roughly 4%. This entry is derived from a study of cytomegalovirus exposure and HLA in healthy donors. Whole-study results and caveats: TRBV6-2, TRBV6-3 and other indistinguishable V segments were excluded. In vitro data verified three CMV-associated chains as specific for CMV antigens. The study put about 180 TCR beta chains on its list as cytomegalovirus-associated.

The sequence was collected from a woman in her thirties or forties in good health and CMV-seropositive. J is TRBJ2-6 and V is TRBV28, with D tentatively TRBD2 (6 bases). Material for sequencing was PBMCs. CDR3 DNA sequence: TGTGCCAGCAGTTTTGGCAGGGAGGCAGTCGTCCTGACTTTC. Protein sequence: CASSFGREAVVLTF.